These T cell receptor beta chains were read from a single sample in a study of blood T cells in healthy people across ages. TCRdb re-called the 5' RACE reads through MiXCR, storing one row per CDR3 protein. The sample holds over 1,200,000 distinct CDR3 sequences, 59% seen once. The sample comprised blood. Source of these receptors: a man aged 18 to 35 in good health. CDR3s include the opening cysteine and the closing phenylalanine or tryptophan. Each record gives: clone size, V gene, J gene, D gene, CDR3 DNA, CDR3 protein. A D gene is named only where the DNA matches it firmly. The size of a clone is reported for some rows only, either as once, few or many, or as a class for expanded clones.

abundance: NA
v_gene: TRBV24-1
j_gene: TRBJ2-1
d_gene: NA
CDR3nt: TGTGCCACCAGTGAAGACTATAGTGGGGGACCCAATGAGCAGTTCTTC
CDR3aa: CATSEDYSGGPNEQFF

abundance: NA
v_gene: TRBV6-1
j_gene: TRBJ2-3
d_gene: NA
CDR3nt: TGTGCCCGCCAGGGGATGAGGGGGGCAAGGATTGGGGCAGATACGCAGTATTTT
CDR3aa: CARQGMRGARIGADTQYF

abundance: few
v_gene: TRBV12-3/TRBV12-4
j_gene: TRBJ2-7
d_gene: TRBD1
CDR3nt: TGTGCCAGTAAACAGGGGTCTACCTACGAGCAGTACTTC
CDR3aa: CASKQGSTYEQYF

abundance: few
v_gene: TRBV5-1
j_gene: TRBJ2-3
d_gene: NA
CDR3nt: TGCGCCAGCAGAGCAGAGGAGCGGGTATCCACAGATACGCAGTATTTT
CDR3aa: CASRAEERVSTDTQYF

abundance: few
v_gene: TRBV20-1
j_gene: TRBJ2-5
d_gene: NA
CDR3nt: TGCAGTGCTAGACTCCCCCCGTGGGGGGTACAAGAGACCCAGTACTTC
CDR3aa: CSARLPPWGVQETQYF

abundance: NA
v_gene: TRBV5-1
j_gene: TRBJ2-7
d_gene: NA
CDR3nt: TGCGCCAGCAGCTTGGGGGGCTTCCACCCCTACGAGCAGTACTTC
CDR3aa: CASSLGGFHPYEQYF

abundance: NA
v_gene: TRBV3-1
j_gene: TRBJ2-2
d_gene: TRBD2
CDR3nt: TGTGCCAGCAGCCACCCGGAGGTAGCGGGAAACACCGGGGAGCTGTTTTTT
CDR3aa: CASSHPEVAGNTGELFF

abundance: NA
v_gene: TRBV6-2/TRBV6-3
j_gene: TRBJ1-1
d_gene: NA
CDR3nt: TGTGCCAGCAGTTACAGGGTTGGGGAATGGGCTGAAGCTTTCTTT
CDR3aa: CASSYRVGEWAEAFF

abundance: few
v_gene: TRBV5-1
j_gene: TRBJ2-5
d_gene: TRBD2
CDR3nt: TGTGCCAGCAGTTGGGGACTAGCCGAAGAGACCCAGTACTTC
CDR3aa: CASSWGLAEETQYF

abundance: NA
v_gene: TRBV13
j_gene: TRBJ2-7
d_gene: NA
CDR3nt: TGTGCCAGCAGCCTTCGGGACGGTCGGGAGCAGTACTTC
CDR3aa: CASSLRDGREQYF

abundance: NA
v_gene: TRBV5-6
j_gene: TRBJ2-4
d_gene: TRBD1
CDR3nt: TGTGCCAGCAGCTTTGGACAGGCCACGGGGTTAGCCAAAGACATTCAGTACTTC
CDR3aa: CASSFGQATGLAKDIQYF

abundance: NA
v_gene: TRBV20-1
j_gene: TRBJ2-3
d_gene: NA
CDR3nt: TGCAGTGCTGCAGGGGGGATAGTAAAGGATACGCAGTATTTT
CDR3aa: CSAAGGIVKDTQYF

abundance: NA
v_gene: TRBV5-1
j_gene: TRBJ2-5
d_gene: NA
CDR3nt: TGCGCCAGCAGCACACGGGACGCGGAGACCCAGTACTTC
CDR3aa: CASSTRDAETQYF

abundance: once
v_gene: TRBV7-2
j_gene: TRBJ2-7
d_gene: NA
CDR3nt: TGTGCCAGCAGCTACGGGACTTCACCCTACGAGCAGTACTTC
CDR3aa: CASSYGTSPYEQYF

abundance: NA
v_gene: TRBV7-9
j_gene: TRBJ2-3
d_gene: NA
CDR3nt: TGTGCCAGCAGCTTAGCGCGGTCAGGGCCGAGCACAGATACGCAGTATTTT
CDR3aa: CASSLARSGPSTDTQYF

abundance: few
v_gene: TRBV7-6
j_gene: TRBJ2-1
d_gene: NA
CDR3nt: TGTGCCAGCAGCTTAGACGGGGGCCTCTACAATGAGCAGTTCTTC
CDR3aa: CASSLDGGLYNEQFF

abundance: NA
v_gene: TRBV27
j_gene: TRBJ1-1
d_gene: NA
CDR3nt: TGTGCCAGCAGTTTACTACCGGGGCCCACCGTAGCTTTCTTT
CDR3aa: CASSLLPGPTVAFF

abundance: NA
v_gene: TRBV28
j_gene: TRBJ2-6
d_gene: NA
CDR3nt: TGTGCCAGCTTGACTTACTCTGGGGCCAACGTCCTGACTTTC
CDR3aa: CASLTYSGANVLTF

abundance: NA
v_gene: TRBV6-1
j_gene: TRBJ2-6
d_gene: NA
CDR3nt: TGTGCCAGCCTTGTGCGCTCTGGGGCCAACGTCCTGACTTTC
CDR3aa: CASLVRSGANVLTF

abundance: few
v_gene: TRBV29-1
j_gene: TRBJ2-4
d_gene: NA
CDR3nt: TGCAGCGTTGATTCCCCCGGGGACTCGATCGCCAAAAACATTCAGTACTTC
CDR3aa: CSVDSPGDSIAKNIQYF

abundance: once
v_gene: TRBV6-5
j_gene: TRBJ2-3
d_gene: TRBD2
CDR3nt: TGTGCCAGCAGTTACTCACTAGCGGGGGGCCGCACAGATACGCAGTATTTT
CDR3aa: CASSYSLAGGRTDTQYF

abundance: NA
v_gene: TRBV16
j_gene: TRBJ1-2
d_gene: NA
CDR3nt: TGTGCCAGCAGCCGGAATTTCGGCGGCTACACCTTC
CDR3aa: CASSRNFGGYTF

abundance: NA
v_gene: TRBV7-2
j_gene: TRBJ1-5
d_gene: NA
CDR3nt: TGTGCCAGCAGCTTACGGTGGCAAGGGGGGAATCAGCCCCAGCATTTT
CDR3aa: CASSLRWQGGNQPQHF

abundance: NA
v_gene: TRBV7-8
j_gene: TRBJ2-7
d_gene: NA
CDR3nt: TGTGCCAGCAGCTTTCAGGGAGCCGGCACCTACGAGCAGTACTTC
CDR3aa: CASSFQGAGTYEQYF

abundance: once
v_gene: TRBV19
j_gene: TRBJ2-7
d_gene: NA
CDR3nt: TGTGCCAGTAGTATGGGACTGAGTCCCTACGAGCAGTACTTC
CDR3aa: CASSMGLSPYEQYF

abundance: NA
v_gene: TRBV28
j_gene: TRBJ2-2
d_gene: TRBD2
CDR3nt: TGTGCCAGCAGGTCCGGCGGGGGGGCCAACACCGGGGAGCTGTTTTTT
CDR3aa: CASRSGGGANTGELFF

abundance: NA
v_gene: TRBV5-1
j_gene: TRBJ2-1
d_gene: TRBD1
CDR3nt: TGTGCCAGCAGTTGGACAGGGGACAATGAGCAGTTCTTC
CDR3aa: CASSWTGDNEQFF

abundance: NA
v_gene: TRBV6-6
j_gene: TRBJ2-1
d_gene: NA
CDR3nt: TGTGCCAGCCGTCTGGGCGGAGGAAATGAGCAGTTCTTC
CDR3aa: CASRLGGGNEQFF

abundance: NA
v_gene: TRBV20-1
j_gene: TRBJ2-7
d_gene: TRBD1
CDR3nt: TGCAGTGCTAGGTTACAGGGGGCGGCCTACGAGCAGTACTTC
CDR3aa: CSARLQGAAYEQYF

abundance: few
v_gene: TRBV5-1
j_gene: TRBJ2-3
d_gene: NA
CDR3nt: TGCGCCAGCATCACCCTAGATAACCTAACCCCCACAGATACGCAGTATTTT
CDR3aa: CASITLDNLTPTDTQYF

abundance: few
v_gene: TRBV7-2
j_gene: TRBJ2-7
d_gene: NA
CDR3nt: TGTGCCAGCAGCTATTGGGTACAGGCAACCTACAATGAGCAGTACTTC
CDR3aa: CASSYWVQATYNEQYF

abundance: NA
v_gene: TRBV28
j_gene: TRBJ2-5
d_gene: NA
CDR3nt: TGTGCCAGCACGGGACATCTACGAGAGCAGTACTTC
CDR3aa: CASTGHLREQYF

abundance: NA
v_gene: TRBV12-3/TRBV12-4
j_gene: TRBJ2-3
d_gene: NA
CDR3nt: TGTGCCAGCAGTTTATATCAAGATACGCAGTATTTT
CDR3aa: CASSLYQDTQYF

abundance: few
v_gene: TRBV20-1
j_gene: TRBJ1-5
d_gene: NA
CDR3nt: TGCAGTGCCCGCAGGGATCAAACCCGAAATCAGCCCCAGCATTTT
CDR3aa: CSARRDQTRNQPQHF

abundance: NA
v_gene: TRBV4-3
j_gene: TRBJ2-3
d_gene: NA
CDR3nt: TGCGCCAGCAGCCGAGGGGGGTCCACCACAGATGCGCAGTATTTT
CDR3aa: CASSRGGSTTDAQYF

abundance: NA
v_gene: TRBV15
j_gene: TRBJ2-1
d_gene: NA
CDR3nt: TGTGCCACCAGCCCCCGGGGAGCAGAGGGAAATGAGCAGTTCTTC
CDR3aa: CATSPRGAEGNEQFF

abundance: few
v_gene: TRBV5-6
j_gene: TRBJ2-7
d_gene: NA
CDR3nt: TGTGCCAGCAGCTTGTACACCTCATGGGGGCATACATACGAGCAGTACTTC
CDR3aa: CASSLYTSWGHTYEQYF

abundance: many
v_gene: TRBV7-9
j_gene: TRBJ2-2
d_gene: NA
CDR3nt: TGTGCCAGCAGCTTAGTCCAGTTAACCGGGGAGCTGTTTTTT
CDR3aa: CASSLVQLTGELFF

abundance: once
v_gene: TRBV29-1
j_gene: TRBJ2-2
d_gene: TRBD1
CDR3nt: TGCAGCGTTGCGACAGGGACCGGGGAGCTGTTTTTT
CDR3aa: CSVATGTGELFF

abundance: NA
v_gene: TRBV20-1
j_gene: TRBJ2-1
d_gene: TRBD2
CDR3nt: TGCAGTGCTAGATTGTCTAGCGGGGGACCCAATGAGCAGTTCTTC
CDR3aa: CSARLSSGGPNEQFF

abundance: few
v_gene: TRBV5-1
j_gene: TRBJ2-7
d_gene: NA
CDR3nt: TGCGCCAGCAGCCAGGGTTCCTACAATGAGCAGTACTTC
CDR3aa: CASSQGSYNEQYF

abundance: many
v_gene: TRBV28
j_gene: TRBJ2-7
d_gene: TRBD1
CDR3nt: TGTGCCAGCAGCCCCCGACAGGGGACCTACGAGCAGTACTTC
CDR3aa: CASSPRQGTYEQYF

abundance: NA
v_gene: TRBV10-3
j_gene: TRBJ2-1
d_gene: NA
CDR3nt: TGTGCCATCATGGGGGGCTCCTACAATGAGCAGTTCTTC
CDR3aa: CAIMGGSYNEQFF

abundance: NA
v_gene: TRBV7-9
j_gene: TRBJ1-2
d_gene: NA
CDR3nt: TGTGCCAGCAGCTTACCCCAGGGGAACTATGGCTACACCTTC
CDR3aa: CASSLPQGNYGYTF

abundance: NA
v_gene: TRBV6-5
j_gene: TRBJ2-7
d_gene: NA
CDR3nt: TGTGCCAGCAGACCCCATCCACCGTCTAGGGCCTACGAGCAGTACTTC
CDR3aa: CASRPHPPSRAYEQYF

abundance: NA
v_gene: TRBV20-1
j_gene: TRBJ2-3
d_gene: NA
CDR3nt: TGCAGTGCTAGCTCTCACCGTGCTAGCACAGATACGCAGTATTTT
CDR3aa: CSASSHRASTDTQYF

abundance: NA
v_gene: TRBV12-3/TRBV12-4
j_gene: TRBJ2-5
d_gene: NA
CDR3nt: TGTGCCAGCAGTTTATTCGGACTGCCACAAGAGACCCAGTACTTC
CDR3aa: CASSLFGLPQETQYF

abundance: NA
v_gene: TRBV20-1
j_gene: TRBJ2-1
d_gene: NA
CDR3nt: TGCAGTGCTAGAGGCGGCCCAGGGTTTCGGGCGGGGAGCTCCTACAATGAGCAGTTCTTC
CDR3aa: CSARGGPGFRAGSSYNEQFF

abundance: NA
v_gene: TRBV20-1
j_gene: TRBJ2-2
d_gene: NA
CDR3nt: TGCAGTGCTAGCGGCGGGGAGAACACCGGGGAGCTGTTTTTT
CDR3aa: CSASGGENTGELFF

abundance: NA
v_gene: TRBV27
j_gene: TRBJ2-3
d_gene: TRBD2
CDR3nt: TGTGCCAGCAGTTTACTAGCGGCCGCCCCCCACAGAGATACGCAGTATTTT
CDR3aa: CASSLLAAAPHRDTQYF

abundance: NA
v_gene: TRBV29-1
j_gene: TRBJ2-7
d_gene: TRBD2
CDR3nt: TGCAGCGTGAACCTAGCGGGGCACTACGAGCAGTACTTC
CDR3aa: CSVNLAGHYEQYF

abundance: NA
v_gene: TRBV7-9
j_gene: TRBJ2-1
d_gene: NA
CDR3nt: TGTGCCAGCAGCGATAATACTGCTGAATATGAGCAGTTCTTC
CDR3aa: CASSDNTAEYEQFF

abundance: few
v_gene: TRBV7-9
j_gene: TRBJ2-7
d_gene: NA
CDR3nt: TGTGCCAGCAGCTTACGGGTCAACGAGCAGTACTTC
CDR3aa: CASSLRVNEQYF

abundance: many
v_gene: TRBV27
j_gene: TRBJ1-2
d_gene: NA
CDR3nt: TGTGCCAGCAGTTTCGGCAGAACGTATGGCTACACCTTC
CDR3aa: CASSFGRTYGYTF